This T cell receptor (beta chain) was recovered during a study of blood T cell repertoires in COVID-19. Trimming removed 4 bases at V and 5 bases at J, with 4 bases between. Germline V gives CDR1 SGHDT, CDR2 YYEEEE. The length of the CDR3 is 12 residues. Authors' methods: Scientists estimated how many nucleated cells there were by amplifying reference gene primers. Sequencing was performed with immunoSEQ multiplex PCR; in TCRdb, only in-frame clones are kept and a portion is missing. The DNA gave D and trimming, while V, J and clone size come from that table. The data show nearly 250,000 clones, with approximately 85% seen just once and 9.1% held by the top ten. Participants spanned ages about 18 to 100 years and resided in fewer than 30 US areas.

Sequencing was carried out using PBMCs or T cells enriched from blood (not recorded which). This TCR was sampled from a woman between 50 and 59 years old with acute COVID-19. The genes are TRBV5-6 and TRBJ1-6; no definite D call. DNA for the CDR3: TGTGCCAGCAGCCTCGATAATTCACCCCTCCACTTT. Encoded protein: CASSLDNSPLHF.